This TCR beta chain was sequenced during a study of early T cells in non-severe SARS-CoV-2 infection. The germline CDR1 and CDR2 sequences are ENHRY and SYGVKD. This CDR3 region has 14 residues. Trimming took off 2 bases at V and 1 base at J, with 8 bases between the two ends. This clonotype was detected only a few times. TCRdb ran MiXCR on the 5' RACE reads and lists one entry per CDR3 protein. The sample carries more than 25,000 distinct CDR3 sequences, about 5% recorded once. This rearrangement joins TRBV10-3 to TRBJ2-5; the D gene is possibly TRBD1 (6 bases). Sequencing was performed on whole blood. The TCR was taken from an adult who was a healthcare worker with PCR-confirmed SARS-CoV-2 infection or an uninfected control (not recorded which). The CDR3 reads CAISEGQFQETQYF. For the CDR3, the DNA is TGTGCCATCAGTGAGGGACAGTTCCAAGAGACCCAGTACTTC.